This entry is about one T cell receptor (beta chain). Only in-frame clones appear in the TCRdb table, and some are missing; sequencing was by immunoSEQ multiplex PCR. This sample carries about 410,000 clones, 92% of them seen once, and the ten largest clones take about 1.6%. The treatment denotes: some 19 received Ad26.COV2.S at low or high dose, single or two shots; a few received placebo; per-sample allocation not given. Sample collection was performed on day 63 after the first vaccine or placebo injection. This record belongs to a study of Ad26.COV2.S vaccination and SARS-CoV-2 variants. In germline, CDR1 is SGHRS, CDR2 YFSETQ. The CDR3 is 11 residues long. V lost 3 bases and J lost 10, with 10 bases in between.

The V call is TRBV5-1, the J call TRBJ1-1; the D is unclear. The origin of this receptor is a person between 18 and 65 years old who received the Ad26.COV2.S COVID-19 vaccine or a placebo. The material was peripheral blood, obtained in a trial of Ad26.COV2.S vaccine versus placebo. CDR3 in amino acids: CASSSPSGAFF. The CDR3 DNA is TGCGCCAGCAGCTCTCCGTCCGGAGCTTTCTTT.